These 14 T cell receptor beta chains were all obtained from the same sample, sequenced in a study of T cells after yellow fever vaccination. From the 5' RACE reads, TCRdb called clonotypes with MiXCR, one entry per CDR3 protein. The sample has 350,000 to 450,000 distinct CDR3 sequences, around 19% seen once. This specimen was PBMCs, taken before the yellow fever booster vaccination. All receptors derive from a man between 18 and 29 years old who received the YFV17D yellow fever vaccine.

This chain joins TRBV29-1 and TRBJ2-7, with D possibly being TRBD2 (6 bases). Germline CDR1 and CDR2: SQVTM and ANQGSEA. This CDR3 contains 13 residues. Trimming cost V 4 bases and J 5 bases, with 15 bases left between them. The CDR3 DNA follows: TGCAGCGTTGCACGGCAGGGAGGCCACGAGCAGTACTTC. This gives the protein CSVARQGGHEQYF.

This clonotype was found many times. A junction boundary mismatches the germline segment, possibly from a read error. The V and J genes are TRBV7-7 and TRBJ2-1; D may be TRBD1 or TRBD2 (5 bases each). From germline, CDR1 is SSHAT and CDR2 FNYEAQ (reference sequence). The CDR3 has 13 amino acids. In DNA, the CDR3 is TGTGCTAGCAGCTTAGGGACCGTCTTCGAGCAGTTCTTC. Its protein product is CASSLGTVFEQFF.

J is TRBJ2-2 and V is TRBV7-9, with TRBD2 as a possible D gene (6 bases). V lost 1 base, J lost 7 bases, and 13 bases lay in between. Germline CDR1 reads SEHNR; CDR2 reads FQNEAQ (reference sequence). CDR3 length equals 15 residues. The CDR3 bases are TGTGCCAGCAGCTTAGTGCGTGGGGAGGACGGGGAGCTGTTTTTT. As protein: CASSLVRGEDGELFF.

V gene TRBV5-1 combines with J gene TRBJ2-7, with TRBD1 identical over 10 bases. The CDR3 contains 14 residues. Germline V gene lookup returns CDR1 SGHRS and CDR2 YFSETQ. The junction had 3 bases not matched to a gene; V was cut back by 1 base and J by 5 bases. CDR3 amino acids: CASSLLTGGNEQYF. For the CDR3, the DNA is TGCGCCAGCAGCTTGCTGACAGGGGGCAACGAGCAGTACTTC.

The table lists this clonotype with a few counts. The chain combines TRBV5-1 with TRBJ2-7; the D gene is possibly TRBD2 (6 bases). The ends were cut back, 2 bases at V and 0 bases at J, with 15 bases in the middle. Germline V gene lookup returns CDR1 SGHRS and CDR2 YFSETQ. The CDR3 spans 16 residues. The CDR3 coding sequence is TGCGCCAGCAGCTTACTCCCCGGGGGTACCTCCTACGAGCAGTACTTC. Translation: CASSLLPGGTSYEQYF.

This clonotype was seen a few times. The CDR3 DNA follows: TGTGCCAGCTGGAGGGGGCTTGAGACCCAGTACTTC. Protein sequence: CASWRGLETQYF. This chain links TRBV6-2 or TRBV6-3 with TRBJ2-5; possibly TRBD1 for D (7 bases). V gave up 8 bases and J gave up 5 bases, with 12 bases separating them. The CDR3 extends over 12 amino acids. CDR1 MNHEY and CDR2 SVGEGT come from the germline V gene.

The V and J genes are TRBV12-3 or TRBV12-4 and TRBJ1-1, with no clear D. V gave up 6 bases and J gave up 1 base, with 15 bases separating them. CDR3 length: 15 amino acids. The CDR3 bases are TGTGCCAGCAGGACCCTGGATACTTCGAACACTGAAGCTTTCTTT. It codes for CASRTLDTSNTEAFF.

This clonotype was seen a single time. The J gene is TRBJ2-2, the V gene TRBV7-6; TRBD2 aligns across 9 bases. The J segment lost 5 bases and the V segment lost 5 bases, leaving 6 bases of the junction unmatched. CDR3 length: 15 residues. The germline V gene encodes CDR1 SGHVS and CDR2 FNYEAQ. The DNA for the CDR3 is TGTGCCAGCAGCCCAGAGAGCGGGAGGACCGGGGAGCTGTTTTTT. This gives the protein CASSPESGRTGELFF. Variable domain in full (rest from reference TRBV7-6 and TRBJ2-2): GAGVSQSPRYKVTKRGQDVALRCDPISGHVSLYWYRQALGQGPEFLTYFNYEAQQDKSGLPNDRFSAERPEGSISTLTIQRTEQRDSAMYRCASSPESGRTGELFFGEGSRLTVL.

The CDR3, as DNA: TGCGCCAGCAGCTCCCTACCACAACAGGGGGCCAATGGCTACACCTTC. This sequence encodes CASSSLPQQGANGYTF. The V gene is TRBV5-1, the J gene TRBJ1-2, with TRBD1 matching over 9 bases. Trimming at V came to 3 bases and at J to 6 bases, leaving 12 bases not matched to a gene. This CDR3 contains 16 residues. Germline V gene lookup returns CDR1 SGHRS and CDR2 YFSETQ. Full variable domain (rest looked up from reference TRBV5-1 and TRBJ1-2): KAGVTQTPRYLIKTRGQQVTLSCSPISGHRSVSWYQQTPGQGLQFLFEYFSETQRNKGNFPGRFSGRQFSNSRSEMNVSTLELGDSALYLCASSSLPQQGANGYTFGSGTRLTVV.

This clonotype was recorded a few times. The chain uses TRBV6-5 and TRBJ1-4, with D hard to call. The CDR3 consists of 15 residues. V was trimmed by 7 bases and J by 2 bases, leaving 14 bases between them. Germline loops: CDR1 MNHEY, CDR2 SVGAGI. Here the CDR3 DNA reads TGTGCCAGCACCAATTCGTGGTTGACTAATGAAAAACTGTTTTTT. Encoded protein: CASTNSWLTNEKLFF.

This clonotype turned up a few times. The chain links TRBV6-1 to TRBJ2-7, with 8 bases fitting TRBD1. CDR3 size: 15 residues. J was trimmed by 3 bases and V by 8 bases; bases with no gene match: 12. The germline V gene encodes CDR1 MNHNS and CDR2 SASEGT. The CDR3 sequence: CASVLVRDRYYEQYF. The CDR3 DNA reads as TGTGCCAGCGTGCTAGTCCGGGACAGGTACTACGAGCAGTACTTC.

This clonotype was detected many times. The V gene is TRBV10-2, the J gene TRBJ2-1, with TRBD2 matching over 7 bases. The CDR3 runs to 15 residues. The germline V gene has CDR1 WSHSY and CDR2 SAAADI. J gave up 3 bases and V 6 bases, and 8 bases lay outside the gene matches. The CDR3 loop reads CASREEAGDYNEQFF. The CDR3 nucleotides read TGCGCCAGCAGGGAGGAGGCGGGGGACTACAATGAGCAGTTCTTC.

CDR3 loop: CSVARQGRYNEQFF. CDR3 DNA sequence: TGCAGCGTTGCGCGACAGGGCAGATACAATGAGCAGTTCTTC. The rearrangement joins TRBV29-1 to TRBJ2-1; 7 bases line up with TRBD1. J was trimmed by 4 bases and V by 4 bases; bases with no gene match: 7. The CDR3 has 14 amino acids. Per germline, CDR1 SQVTM and CDR2 ANQGSEA.

This clonotype came up many times. This chain joins TRBV28 and TRBJ2-3; D is perhaps TRBD2 (6 bases). From germline, CDR1 is MDHEN and CDR2 SYDVKM. The CDR3 has 17 amino acids. V was pared by 1 base and J by 2 bases, with 16 bases between. The CDR3 sequence: CASSLLAAGQATDTQYF. The DNA of the CDR3 is TGTGCCAGCAGTTTATTAGCAGCGGGTCAGGCCACAGATACGCAGTATTTT.